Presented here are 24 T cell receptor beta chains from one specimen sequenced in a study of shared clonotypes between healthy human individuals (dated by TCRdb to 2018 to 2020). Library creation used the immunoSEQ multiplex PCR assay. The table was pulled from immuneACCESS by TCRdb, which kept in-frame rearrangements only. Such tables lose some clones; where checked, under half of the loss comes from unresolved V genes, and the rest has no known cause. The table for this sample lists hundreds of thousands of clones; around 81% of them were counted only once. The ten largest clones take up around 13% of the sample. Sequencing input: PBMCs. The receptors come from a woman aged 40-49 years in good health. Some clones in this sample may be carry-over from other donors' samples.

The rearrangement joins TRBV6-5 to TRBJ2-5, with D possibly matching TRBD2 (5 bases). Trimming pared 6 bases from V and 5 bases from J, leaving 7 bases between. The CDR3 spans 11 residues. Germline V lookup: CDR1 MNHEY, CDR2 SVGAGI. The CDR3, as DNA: TGTGCCAGCAGCCGCGGGGAGACCCAGTACTTC. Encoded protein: CASSRGETQYF.

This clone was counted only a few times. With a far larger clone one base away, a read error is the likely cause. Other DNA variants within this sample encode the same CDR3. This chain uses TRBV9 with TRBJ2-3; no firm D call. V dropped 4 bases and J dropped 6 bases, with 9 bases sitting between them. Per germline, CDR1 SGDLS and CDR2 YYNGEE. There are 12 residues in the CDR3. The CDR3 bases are TGTGCCAGCAGCCTTCTACTGGATACGCAGTATTTT. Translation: CASSLLLDTQYF.

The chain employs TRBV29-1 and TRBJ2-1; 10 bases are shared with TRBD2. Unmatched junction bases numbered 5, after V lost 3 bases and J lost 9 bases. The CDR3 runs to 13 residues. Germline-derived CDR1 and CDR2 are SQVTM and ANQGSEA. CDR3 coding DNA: TGCAGCGTTGAGGTGGTAGCGGGAGGTGAGCAGTTCTTC. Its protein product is CSVEVVAGGEQFF.

Here the CDR3 DNA reads TGTGCCAGCAGTTTATCGAAAGGTAGTTGGTATGGCTACACCTTC. As protein: CASSLSKGSWYGYTF. V gene TRBV27 combines with J gene TRBJ1-2; no definite D call. The V end lost 0 bases, the J end lost 5 bases, and 13 bases lay between the germline ends. The CDR3 has 15 residues. CDR1 is MNHEY, CDR2 SMNVEV, per germline (reference sequence).

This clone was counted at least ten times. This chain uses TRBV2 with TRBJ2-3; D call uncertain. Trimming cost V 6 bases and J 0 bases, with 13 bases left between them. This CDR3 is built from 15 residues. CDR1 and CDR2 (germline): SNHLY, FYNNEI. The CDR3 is CASRTGRSSTDTQYF. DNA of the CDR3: TGTGCCAGCAGAACCGGACGGTCTAGCACAGATACGCAGTATTTT. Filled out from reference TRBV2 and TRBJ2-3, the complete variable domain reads EPEVTQTPSHQVTQMGQEVILRCVPISNHLYFYWYRQILGQKVEFLVSFYNNEISEKSEIFDDQFSVERPDGSNFTLKIRSTKLEDSAMYFCASRTGRSSTDTQYFGPGTRLTVL.

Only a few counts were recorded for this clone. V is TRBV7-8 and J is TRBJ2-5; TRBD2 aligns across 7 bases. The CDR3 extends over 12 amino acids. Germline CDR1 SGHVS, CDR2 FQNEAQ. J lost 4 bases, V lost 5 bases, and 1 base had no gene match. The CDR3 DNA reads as TGTGCCAGCAGCAGACTAGCAGAGACCCAGTACTTC. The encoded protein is CASSRLAETQYF.

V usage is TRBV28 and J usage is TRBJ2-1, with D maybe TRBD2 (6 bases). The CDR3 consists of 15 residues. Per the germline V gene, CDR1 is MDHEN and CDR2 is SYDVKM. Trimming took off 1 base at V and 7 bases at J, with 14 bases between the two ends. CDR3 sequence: CASSLLTGVRNEQFF. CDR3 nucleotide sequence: TGTGCCAGCAGTTTATTGACGGGAGTCAGGAATGAGCAGTTCTTC.

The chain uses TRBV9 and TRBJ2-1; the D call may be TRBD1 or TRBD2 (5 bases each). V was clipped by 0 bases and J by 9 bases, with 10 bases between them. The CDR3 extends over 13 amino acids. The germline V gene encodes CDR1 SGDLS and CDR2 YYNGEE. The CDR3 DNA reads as TGTGCCAGCAGCGTAGGCCCGAGGGGTGAGCAGTTCTTC. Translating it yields CASSVGPRGEQFF. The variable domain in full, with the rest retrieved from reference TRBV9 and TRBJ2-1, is DSGVTQTPKHLITATGQRVTLRCSPRSGDLSVYWYQQSLDQGLQFLIQYYNGEERAKGNILERFSAQQFPDLHSELNLSSLELGDSALYFCASSVGPRGEQFFGPGTRLTVL.

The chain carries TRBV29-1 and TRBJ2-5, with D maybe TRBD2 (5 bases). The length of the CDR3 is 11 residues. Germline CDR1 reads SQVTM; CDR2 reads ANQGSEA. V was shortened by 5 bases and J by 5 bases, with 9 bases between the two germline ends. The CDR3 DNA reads TGCAGCGTTCCCGGGGTTGAGACCCAGTACTTC. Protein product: CSVPGVETQYF.

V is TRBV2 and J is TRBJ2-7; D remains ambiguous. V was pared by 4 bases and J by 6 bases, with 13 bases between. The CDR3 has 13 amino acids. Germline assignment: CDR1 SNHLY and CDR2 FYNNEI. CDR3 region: CASSVVWESEQYF. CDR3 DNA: TGTGCCAGCAGTGTAGTCTGGGAATCCGAGCAGTACTTC.

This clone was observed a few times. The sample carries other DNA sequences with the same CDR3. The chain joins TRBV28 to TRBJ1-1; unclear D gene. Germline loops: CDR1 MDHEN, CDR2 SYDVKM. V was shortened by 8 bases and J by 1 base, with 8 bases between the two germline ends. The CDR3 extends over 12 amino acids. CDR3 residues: CASSGPNTEAFF. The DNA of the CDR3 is TGTGCCAGCTCTGGGCCGAACACTGAAGCTTTCTTT.

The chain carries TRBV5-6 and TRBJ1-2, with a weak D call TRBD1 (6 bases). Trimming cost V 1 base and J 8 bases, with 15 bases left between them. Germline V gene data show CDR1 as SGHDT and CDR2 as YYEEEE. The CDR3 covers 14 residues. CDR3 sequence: CASSLHPGVGGYTF. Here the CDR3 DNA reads TGTGCCAGCAGCTTGCACCCAGGGGTGGGGGGCTACACCTTC.

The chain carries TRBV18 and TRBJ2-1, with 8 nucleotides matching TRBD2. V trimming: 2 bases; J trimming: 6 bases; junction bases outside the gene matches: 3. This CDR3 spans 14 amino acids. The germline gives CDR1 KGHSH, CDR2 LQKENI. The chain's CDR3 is CASSPGTRTNEQFF. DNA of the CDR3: TGTGCCAGCTCACCAGGGACTAGGACCAATGAGCAGTTCTTC.

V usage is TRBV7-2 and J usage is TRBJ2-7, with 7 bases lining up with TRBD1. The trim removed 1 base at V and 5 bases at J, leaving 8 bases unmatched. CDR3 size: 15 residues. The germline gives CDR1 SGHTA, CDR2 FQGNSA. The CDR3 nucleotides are TGTGCCAGCAGCTTAGAGGGGACGACAGGGCACGAGCAGTACTTC. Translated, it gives CASSLEGTTGHEQYF.

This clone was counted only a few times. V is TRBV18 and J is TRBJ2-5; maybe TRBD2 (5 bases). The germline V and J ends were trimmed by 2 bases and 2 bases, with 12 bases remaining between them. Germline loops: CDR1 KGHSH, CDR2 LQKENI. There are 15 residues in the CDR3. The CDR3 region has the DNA TGTGCCAGCTCACCAACTAGTCCGCCGCAAGAGACCCAGTACTTC. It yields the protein CASSPTSPPQETQYF.

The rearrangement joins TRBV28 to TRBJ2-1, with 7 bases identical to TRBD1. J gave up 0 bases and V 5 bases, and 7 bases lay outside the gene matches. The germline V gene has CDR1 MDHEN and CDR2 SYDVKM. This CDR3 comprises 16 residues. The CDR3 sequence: CASSPTGRGSYNEQFF. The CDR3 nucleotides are TGTGCCAGCAGTCCGACAGGGCGAGGCTCCTACAATGAGCAGTTCTTC.

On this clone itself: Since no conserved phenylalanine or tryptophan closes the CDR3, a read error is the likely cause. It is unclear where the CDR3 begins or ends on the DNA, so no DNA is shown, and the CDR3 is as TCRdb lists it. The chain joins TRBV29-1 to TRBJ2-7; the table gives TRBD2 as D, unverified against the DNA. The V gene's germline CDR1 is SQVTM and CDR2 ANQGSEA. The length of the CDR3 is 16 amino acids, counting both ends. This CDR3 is CSVEPYKFSGEVTGSL.

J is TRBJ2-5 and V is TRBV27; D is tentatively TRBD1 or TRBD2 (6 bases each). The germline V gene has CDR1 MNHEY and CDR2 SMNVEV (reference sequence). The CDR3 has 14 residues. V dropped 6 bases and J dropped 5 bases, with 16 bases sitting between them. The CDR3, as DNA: TGTGCCAGCAGCTCAGTGGGGGGCCCGGAGACCCAGTACTTC. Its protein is CASSSVGGPETQYF.

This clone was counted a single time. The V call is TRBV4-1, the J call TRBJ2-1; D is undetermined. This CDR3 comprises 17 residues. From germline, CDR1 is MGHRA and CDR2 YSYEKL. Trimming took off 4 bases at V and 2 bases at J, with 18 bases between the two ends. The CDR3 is CASSPRQALQTYNEQFF. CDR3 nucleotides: TGCGCCAGCAGCCCACGACAAGCCCTACAGACCTACAATGAGCAGTTCTTC.

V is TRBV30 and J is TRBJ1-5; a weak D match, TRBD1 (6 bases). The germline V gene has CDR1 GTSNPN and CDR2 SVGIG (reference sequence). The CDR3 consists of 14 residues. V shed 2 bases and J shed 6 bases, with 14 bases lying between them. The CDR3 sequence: CAWSQGSGGQPQHF. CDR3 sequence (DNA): TGTGCCTGGAGTCAGGGGAGTGGTGGTCAGCCCCAGCATTTT.

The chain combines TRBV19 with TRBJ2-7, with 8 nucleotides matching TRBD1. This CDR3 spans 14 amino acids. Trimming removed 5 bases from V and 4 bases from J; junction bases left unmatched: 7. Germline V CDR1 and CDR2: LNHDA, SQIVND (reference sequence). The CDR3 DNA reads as TGTGCCAGTAGTCTCAGGGGGCGACCTTACGAGCAGTACTTC. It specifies CASSLRGRPYEQYF.

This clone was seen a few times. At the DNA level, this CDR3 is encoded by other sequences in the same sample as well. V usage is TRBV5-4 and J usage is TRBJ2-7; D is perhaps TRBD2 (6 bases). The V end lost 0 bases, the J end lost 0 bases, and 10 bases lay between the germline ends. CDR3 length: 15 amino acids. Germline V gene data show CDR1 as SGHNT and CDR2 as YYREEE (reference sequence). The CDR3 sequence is CASSLAAGSSYEQYF. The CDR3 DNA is TGTGCCAGCAGCTTGGCCGCGGGAAGCTCCTACGAGCAGTACTTC.

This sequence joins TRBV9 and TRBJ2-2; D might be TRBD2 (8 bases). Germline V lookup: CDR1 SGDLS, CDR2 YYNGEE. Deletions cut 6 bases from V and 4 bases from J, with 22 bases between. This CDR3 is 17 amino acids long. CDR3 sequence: CASTRGSGRLSTGELFF. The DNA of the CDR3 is TGTGCCAGCACCAGGGGGAGCGGGAGATTGTCCACCGGGGAGCTGTTTTTT.

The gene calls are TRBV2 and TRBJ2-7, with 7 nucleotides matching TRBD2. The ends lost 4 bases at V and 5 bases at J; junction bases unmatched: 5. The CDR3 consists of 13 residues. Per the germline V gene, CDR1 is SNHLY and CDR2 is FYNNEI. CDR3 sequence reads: CASSAAGDDEQYF. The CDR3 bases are TGTGCCAGCAGTGCTGCGGGAGACGACGAGCAGTACTTC.